The 17 T cell receptor beta chains in this list originate from one sample, sequenced in a study of blood T cell repertoires in COVID-19. Assay used: immunoSEQ multiplex PCR; TCRdb lists only in-frame clones, some missing. Here the sample spans around 56,000 clones, around 79% being singletons. Sequencing input: peripheral blood. The source is a woman between 50 and 59 years old with active or convalescent COVID-19.

The chain joins TRBV12-3 or TRBV12-4 to TRBJ1-1; D is perhaps TRBD1 (5 bases). The CDR3 extends over 13 amino acids. Trimming removed 4 bases from V and 7 bases from J, with 13 bases in between. CDR3 region: CASSSGTDREAFF. The DNA of the CDR3 is TGTGCCAGCAGTTCTGGGACTGACCGTGAAGCTTTCTTT.

The CDR3, as DNA: TGTGCCACGAGCGGCGGGAGAGCTAACAATGAGCAGTTCTTC. It yields the protein CATSGGRANNEQFF. The chain recombines TRBV15 with TRBJ2-1; 7 bases are shared with TRBD2. Looked up from germline, CDR1 is LNHNV and CDR2 is YYDKDF (reference sequence). This CDR3 is built from 14 residues. J was trimmed by 5 bases and V by 9 bases; bases with no gene match: 10. Full variable domain (remainder filled in from reference TRBV15 and TRBJ2-1): DAMVIQNPRYQVTQFGKPVTLSCSQTLNHNVMYWYQQKSSQAPKLLFHYYDKDFNNEADTPDNFQSRRPNTSFCFLDIRSPGLGDTAMYLCATSGGRANNEQFFGPGTRLTVL.

The chain carries TRBV7-2 and TRBJ1-4; no firm D call. This CDR3 comprises 14 residues. Germline CDR1 and CDR2: SGHTA and FQGNSA. The germline V and J ends were trimmed by 1 base and 4 bases, with 7 bases remaining between them. The CDR3 sequence: CASSLGHLNEKLFF. The CDR3 DNA reads TGTGCCAGCAGCTTAGGGCACCTTAATGAAAAACTGTTTTTT. The full variable domain, with the rest looked up from reference TRBV7-2 and TRBJ1-4, is GAGVSQSPSNKVTEKGKDVELRCDPISGHTALYWYRQSLGQGLEFLIYFQGNSAPDKSGLPSDRFSAERTGGSVSTLTIQRTQQEDSAVYLCASSLGHLNEKLFFGSGTQLSVL.

The chain uses TRBV2 and TRBJ2-2, with D possibly matching TRBD1 (5 bases). This CDR3 region has 13 residues. The ends were cut back, 5 bases at V and 4 bases at J, with 8 bases in the middle. The germline gives CDR1 SNHLY, CDR2 FYNNEI. CDR3 sequence reads: CASSITGTGELFF. DNA of the CDR3: TGTGCCAGCAGTATTACAGGCACCGGGGAGCTGTTTTTT.

This chain links TRBV29-1 with TRBJ2-1; 7 bases align to TRBD1. Germline CDR1 and CDR2: SQVTM and ANQGSEA. The trim removed 3 bases at V and 7 bases at J, leaving 12 bases unmatched. CDR3 length: 15 residues. CDR3 sequence reads: CSVESATGNKNEQFF. CDR3 DNA: TGCAGCGTTGAGAGCGCGACAGGGAATAAAAATGAGCAGTTCTTC.

V is TRBV28 and J is TRBJ2-1, with 11 bases matching TRBD2. J was trimmed by 5 bases and V by 4 bases; bases with no gene match: 4. CDR1 MDHEN and CDR2 SYDVKM come from the germline V gene. This CDR3 is built from 15 residues. For the CDR3, the DNA is TGTGCCAGCAGTTATGGGACTAGCGGAAACAATGAGCAGTTCTTC. Its translation is CASSYGTSGNNEQFF.

V and J are TRBV19 and TRBJ2-3, with TRBD2 matching over 13 bases. The CDR3 runs 17 residues. The V gene end was trimmed by 11 bases and the J gene end by 3 bases; junction bases not matched to a gene: 14. Germline CDR1 and CDR2: LNHDA and SQIVND (reference sequence). The CDR3 bases are TGTGCCTCGCACCCCGGACTAGCGGGAGTTGTAACAGATACGCAGTATTTT. Protein product: CASHPGLAGVVTDTQYF.

The chain joins TRBV6-1 to TRBJ2-1; TRBD2 might be the D (7 bases). This CDR3 comprises 15 residues. V shed 2 bases and J shed 6 bases, with 14 bases lying between them. Germline V gene sequence: CDR1 MNHNS, CDR2 SASEGT. DNA of the CDR3: TGTGCCAGCAGTGAATTTAGGGGGAGGGTCAATGAGCAGTTCTTC. It translates to CASSEFRGRVNEQFF.

The rearrangement links TRBV5-1 to TRBJ2-4; no reliable D call. The CDR3 runs 15 residues. The V and J ends lost 0 bases and 3 bases respectively, with 10 bases between them. The germline CDR1 and CDR2 sequences are SGHRS and YFSETQ. CDR3 DNA: TGCGCCAGCAGCTTGGCCGACACTGGCAAAAACATTCAGTACTTC. The encoded protein is CASSLADTGKNIQYF.

In this sample, this clone turned up a few times. V is TRBV9 and J is TRBJ1-5, with 11 nucleotides matching TRBD1. The CDR3 runs 16 residues. Germline V lookup: CDR1 SGDLS, CDR2 YYNGEE. Unmatched junction bases numbered 4, after V lost 0 bases and J lost 5 bases. The CDR3 here is CASSVGGQGADQPQHF. CDR3 sequence (DNA): TGTGCCAGCAGCGTAGGCGGACAGGGGGCCGATCAGCCCCAGCATTTT.

This chain links TRBV7-9 with TRBJ1-1, with a weak D call TRBD1 (5 bases). This CDR3 contains 14 residues. Trimming left V 3 bases short and J 5 bases short, with 13 bases between. Germline V gene sequence: CDR1 SEHNR, CDR2 FQNEAQ (reference sequence). The CDR3 protein is CASSFIGGRTEAFF. For the CDR3, the DNA is TGTGCCAGCAGCTTCATCGGGGGTAGGACTGAAGCTTTCTTT.

About this clone itself: This same CDR3 is encoded by further DNA sequences in the sample. This chain's CDR3 is CASSPRTSGRETQYF. In DNA form, the CDR3 reads TGTGCCAGCAGCCCTAGAACTAGCGGGAGAGAGACCCAGTACTTC. The chain joins TRBV13 to TRBJ2-5; the match to TRBD2 covers 11 bases. Unmatched junction bases numbered 6, after V lost 5 bases and J lost 4 bases. This CDR3 comprises 15 residues. Germline-derived CDR1 and CDR2 are PRHDT and FYEKMQ (reference sequence).

V gene TRBV3-1 (or the pseudogene TRBV3-2) combines with J gene TRBJ2-5, with a possible D match to TRBD1 (6 bases). The ends were cut back, 4 bases at V and 5 bases at J, with 11 bases in the middle. The CDR3 totals 13 residues. The germline V gene encodes CDR1 LGHDT and CDR2 YNNKEL (reference sequence). CDR3 DNA sequence: TGTGCCAGCAGCCGCAGGGGAAAGGAGACCCAGTACTTC. It specifies CASSRRGKETQYF.

The chain is built from TRBV5-1 and TRBJ2-3, with D possibly being TRBD1 (5 bases). V was trimmed by 0 bases and J by 2 bases, leaving 7 bases between them. The CDR3 covers 14 residues. CDR1 is SGHRS, CDR2 YFSETQ, per germline. The CDR3 DNA sequence: TGCGCCAGCAGCTTGGCTGGGGCCACAGATACGCAGTATTTT. It encodes CASSLAGATDTQYF.

The V gene is TRBV18, the J gene TRBJ1-2, with a weak D call TRBD1 (6 bases). V dropped 6 bases and J dropped 6 bases, with 17 bases sitting between them. Germline V gene lookup returns CDR1 KGHSH and CDR2 LQKENI. CDR3 size: 14 residues. CDR3 DNA sequence: TGTGCCAGCTCCGGCAGTTCAGGGGATGATGGCTACACCTTC. Translation: CASSGSSGDDGYTF.

This clone was counted a few times. The rearrangement uses TRBV30 and TRBJ2-1; 9 nucleotides align to TRBD2. Germline lookup yields CDR1 GTSNPN and CDR2 SVGIG (reference sequence). V was pared by 2 bases and J by 8 bases, with 7 bases of the junction left unmatched. CDR3 size: 14 residues. The CDR3 DNA reads as TGTGCCTGGAGTAGAACTAGCGGGTTCTATGAGCAGTTCTTC. It yields the protein CAWSRTSGFYEQFF.

The V and J genes are TRBV5-1 and TRBJ2-3; 9 bases line up with TRBD2. The V gene's germline CDR1 is SGHRS and CDR2 YFSETQ. The CDR3 runs to 13 residues. Trimming took 2 bases from V and 5 from J; bases not matched to a gene: 0. Here the CDR3 reads CASSLAGGDTQYF. For the CDR3, the DNA is TGCGCCAGCAGCTTAGCGGGAGGAGATACGCAGTATTTT.